Presented here are 5 T cell receptor beta chains from one specimen sequenced in a study of technical replicates of blood from a few donors (dated by TCRdb to the late 2010s). To prepare the library, the immunoSEQ multiplex PCR assay was applied. Not all clones reach the TCRdb copy of this immuneACCESS table, which keeps in-frame sequences only. Checked studies attribute under half of the gap to unresolved V genes and leave the rest unexplained. This sample lists 55,000 to 85,000 clones; 95% to 98% were detected once. The ten largest clones represent roughly 0.25% of the sample. The sequenced material came from T cells isolated from PBMCs. These receptors came from a human donor in good health.

The chain joins TRBV4-1 to TRBJ2-3; D ambiguous. CDR1 MGHRA and CDR2 YSYEKL come from the germline V gene. The V end lost 1 base, the J end lost 1 base, and 3 bases lay between the germline ends. The CDR3 spans 13 residues. In nucleotides, the CDR3 is TGCGCCAGCAGCCAAGTAGGCACAGATACGCAGTATTTT. Amino acid sequence: CASSQVGTDTQYF.

CDR3 loop: CASSQGVTGPNEKLFF. The CDR3 DNA follows: TGCGCCAGCAGTCAAGGGGTGACAGGTCCTAATGAAAAACTGTTTTTT. The chain is built from TRBV5-1 and TRBJ1-4, with D perhaps TRBD1 (6 bases). Germline assignment: CDR1 SGHRS and CDR2 YFSETQ. The CDR3 is 16 residues long. Trimming stripped 5 bases from V and 3 bases from J, with 17 bases between.

The gene calls are TRBV7-9 and TRBJ1-1; D unclear. Germline V gives CDR1 SEHNR, CDR2 FQNEAQ (reference sequence). V lost 2 bases to trimming and J lost 11 bases, with 15 bases between them. The CDR3 runs to 13 residues. In DNA, the CDR3 is TGTGCCAGCAGCTTACCTATCCTATTAGTTGCTTTCTTT. Residues: CASSLPILLVAFF.

This sequence joins TRBV6-5 and TRBJ2-6; tentative D call: TRBD1 (6 bases). The CDR3 sequence is 14 residues long. The germline V gene encodes CDR1 MNHEY and CDR2 SVGAGI. The V and J ends lost 7 bases and 0 bases respectively, with 7 bases between them. CDR3 bases: TGTGCCAGCAAGGACAGCTCTGGGGCCAACGTCCTGACTTTC. This gives the protein CASKDSSGANVLTF.

This chain joins TRBV28 and TRBJ1-1, with D possibly TRBD1 on 6 matching bases. The CDR3 runs 14 residues. Germline V lookup: CDR1 MDHEN, CDR2 SYDVKM. Trimming pared 1 base from V and 3 bases from J, leaving 9 bases between. CDR3 in amino acids: CASSLYDRYTEAFF. CDR3 DNA sequence: TGTGCCAGCAGTTTATATGACAGGTACACTGAAGCTTTCTTT.